The rows below give T cell receptor beta chains drawn from one sample of a study of T cells expressing NK-cell markers. With the 5' RACE reads reprocessed, TCRdb shows one record per CDR3 protein and no DNA. Listed are 500,000 to 700,000 distinct CDR3 sequences; approximately 3.6% falls within the top ten. Sequences were obtained from blood T cells: a sorted CD56 or NKG2C T cell subset, CD4+ or CD8+ T cells, or bulk PBMC T cells (not recorded which). These receptor sequences come from a man between 18 and 35 years old in good health. CDR3s include the opening cysteine and the closing phenylalanine or tryptophan.

CDR3 protein | CDR3 length | J gene | V gene
CASSERTGPRETQYF | 15 | TRBJ2-5 | TRBV9
CASSLAGKPQFF | 12 | TRBJ2-1 | TRBV7-9
CASSFGRTGAFF | 12 | TRBJ1-1 | TRBV28
CASSLPQGGRDEQFF | 15 | TRBJ2-1 | TRBV5-1
CASSLAWPASSYEQYF | 16 | TRBJ2-7 | TRBV11-2
CASSSLAGQGIYEQYF | 16 | TRBJ2-7 | TRBV7-9
CASSFSTPDTQYF | 13 | TRBJ2-3 | TRBV7-2
CASSLAPPGGEQFF | 14 | TRBJ2-1 | TRBV19
CSVGAGGWNEQFF | 13 | TRBJ2-1 | TRBV29-1
CAISATSGQYSGANVLTF | 18 | TRBJ2-6 | TRBV10-3
CASSNGIGGEQFF | 13 | TRBJ2-1 | TRBV12-3/TRBV12-4
CASSEYTVGELFF | 13 | TRBJ2-2 | TRBV25-1
CASSWDRSSGANVLTF | 16 | TRBJ2-6 | TRBV5-1
CSVYSLNTEAFF | 12 | TRBJ1-1 | TRBV29-1
CASAQTGSNIQYF | 13 | TRBJ2-4 | TRBV25-1
CASSWGGGRPYNEQFF | 16 | TRBJ2-1 | TRBV7-9
CASSTRTISGPDTQYF | 16 | TRBJ2-3 | TRBV3-1
CASSSTRDRARGYTF | 15 | TRBJ1-2 | TRBV13
CASRQNAPPDRVHGYTF | 17 | TRBJ1-2 | TRBV12-3/TRBV12-4
CASSSSGTGVFETQYF | 16 | TRBJ2-5 | TRBV7-9
CASSHGGALNQPQHF | 15 | TRBJ1-5 | TRBV6-2/TRBV6-3
CASRTGTSSGELFF | 14 | TRBJ2-2 | TRBV28
CASSRRDVLAKNIQYF | 16 | TRBJ2-4 | TRBV12-3/TRBV12-4
CSARGGQGYQPQHF | 14 | TRBJ1-5 | TRBV20-1
CASSLEGDSRVGELFF | 16 | TRBJ2-2 | TRBV5-1
CASSLGNGEQFF | 12 | TRBJ2-1 | TRBV12-3/TRBV12-4
CSAAKASGRPDTQYF | 15 | TRBJ2-3 | TRBV20-1
CASSPTSGTSSYEQYF | 16 | TRBJ2-7 | TRBV6-1
CASSRLAGHHTDTQYF | 16 | TRBJ2-3 | TRBV21-1
CASSYTWTSGTPDTQYF | 17 | TRBJ2-3 | TRBV6-5
CASSPASHPGNTIYF | 15 | TRBJ1-3 | TRBV18
CASRAEGGFHNEQFF | 15 | TRBJ2-1 | TRBV5-1
CASSQDSQGSADTQYF | 16 | TRBJ2-3 | TRBV4-3
CASSHEGSHYGYTF | 14 | TRBJ1-2 | TRBV4-1
CASSLRTGGLTGELFF | 16 | TRBJ2-2 | TRBV7-3
CASSLDLRNGYTF | 13 | TRBJ1-2 | TRBV5-1
CSVGGGLFGYTF | 12 | TRBJ1-2 | TRBV20-1
CASSLPGGYTF | 11 | TRBJ1-2 | TRBV12-3/TRBV12-4
CAATTAGNSETQYF | 14 | TRBJ2-5 | TRBV10-3
CASTLTGKGQPQHF | 14 | TRBJ1-5 | TRBV2
CASSLDRGRPGTEAFF | 16 | TRBJ1-1 | TRBV27
CASSQASGTGRDEQYF | 16 | TRBJ2-7 | TRBV4-2
CASSLEAGDPDTQYF | 15 | TRBJ2-3 | TRBV5-1